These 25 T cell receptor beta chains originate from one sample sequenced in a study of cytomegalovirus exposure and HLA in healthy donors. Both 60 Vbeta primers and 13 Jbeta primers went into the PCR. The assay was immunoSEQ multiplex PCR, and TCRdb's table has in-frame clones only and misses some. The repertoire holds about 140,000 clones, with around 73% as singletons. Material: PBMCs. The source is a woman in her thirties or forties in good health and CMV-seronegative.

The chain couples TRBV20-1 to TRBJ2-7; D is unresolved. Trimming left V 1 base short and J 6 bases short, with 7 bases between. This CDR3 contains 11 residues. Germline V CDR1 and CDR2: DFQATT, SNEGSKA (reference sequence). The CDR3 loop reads CSARGDFEQYF. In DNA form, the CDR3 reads TGCAGTGCTAGAGGAGATTTCGAGCAGTACTTC.

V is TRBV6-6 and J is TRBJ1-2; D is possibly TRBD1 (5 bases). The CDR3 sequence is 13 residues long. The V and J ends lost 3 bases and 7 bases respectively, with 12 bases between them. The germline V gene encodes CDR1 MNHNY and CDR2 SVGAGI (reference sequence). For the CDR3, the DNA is TGTGCCAGCAGTTATGACGGGGGATCTGGCTACACCTTC. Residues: CASSYDGGSGYTF.

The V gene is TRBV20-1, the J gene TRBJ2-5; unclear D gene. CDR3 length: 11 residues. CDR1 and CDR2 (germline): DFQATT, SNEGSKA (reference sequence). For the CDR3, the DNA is TGCAGCAGCAGCCCAGGAGAGACCCAGTACTTC. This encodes CSSSPGETQYF.

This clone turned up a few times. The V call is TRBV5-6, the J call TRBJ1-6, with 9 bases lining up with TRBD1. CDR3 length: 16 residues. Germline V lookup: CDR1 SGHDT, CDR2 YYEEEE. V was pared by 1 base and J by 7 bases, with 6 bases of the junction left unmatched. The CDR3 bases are TGTGCCAGCAGCTTGATGTCGGGGACAGGGAATTCACCCCTCCACTTT. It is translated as CASSLMSGTGNSPLHF.

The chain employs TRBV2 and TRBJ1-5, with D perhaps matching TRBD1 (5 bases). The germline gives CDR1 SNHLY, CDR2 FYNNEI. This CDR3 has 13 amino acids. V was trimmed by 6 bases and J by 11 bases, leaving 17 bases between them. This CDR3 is CASSQQESGTQHF. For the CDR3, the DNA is TGTGCCAGCAGCCAACAGGAATCAGGAACCCAGCATTTT. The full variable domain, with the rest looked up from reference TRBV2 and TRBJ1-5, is EPEVTQTPSHQVTQMGQEVILRCVPISNHLYFYWYRQILGQKVEFLVSFYNNEISEKSEIFDDQFSVERPDGSNFTLKIRSTKLEDSAMYFCASSQQESGTQHFGDGTRLSIL.

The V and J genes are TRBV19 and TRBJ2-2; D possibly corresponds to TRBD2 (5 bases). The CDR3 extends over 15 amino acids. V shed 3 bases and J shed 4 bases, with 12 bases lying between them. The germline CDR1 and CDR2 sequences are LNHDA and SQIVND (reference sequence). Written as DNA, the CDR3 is TGTGCCAGTAGTATGTGGGAGCGCGGCACCGGGGAGCTGTTTTTT. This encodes CASSMWERGTGELFF.

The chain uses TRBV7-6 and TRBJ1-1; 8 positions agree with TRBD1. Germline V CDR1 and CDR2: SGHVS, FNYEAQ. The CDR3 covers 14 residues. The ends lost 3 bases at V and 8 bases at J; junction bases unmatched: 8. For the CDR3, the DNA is TGTGCCAGCAGCTTGGGGCAGGGGGCTGGAGAAGCTTTCTTT. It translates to CASSLGQGAGEAFF. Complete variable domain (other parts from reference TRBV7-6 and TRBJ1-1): GAGVSQSPRYKVTKRGQDVALRCDPISGHVSLYWYRQALGQGPEFLTYFNYEAQQDKSGLPNDRFSAERPEGSISTLTIQRTEQRDSAMYRCASSLGQGAGEAFFGQGTRLTVV.

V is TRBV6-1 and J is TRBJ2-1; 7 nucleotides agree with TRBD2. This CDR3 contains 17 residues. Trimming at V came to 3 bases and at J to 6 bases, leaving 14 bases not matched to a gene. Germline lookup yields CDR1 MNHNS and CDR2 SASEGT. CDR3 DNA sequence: TGTGCCAGCAGTGAGGCCATCAGCGGGGATTCTCTCAATGAGCAGTTCTTC. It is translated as CASSEAISGDSLNEQFF.

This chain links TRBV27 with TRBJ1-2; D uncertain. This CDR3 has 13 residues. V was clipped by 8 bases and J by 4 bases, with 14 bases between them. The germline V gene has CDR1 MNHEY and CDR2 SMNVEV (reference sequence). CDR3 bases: TGTGCCAGCTCCCTGGGAGGGAGCTATGGCTACACCTTC. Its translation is CASSLGGSYGYTF.

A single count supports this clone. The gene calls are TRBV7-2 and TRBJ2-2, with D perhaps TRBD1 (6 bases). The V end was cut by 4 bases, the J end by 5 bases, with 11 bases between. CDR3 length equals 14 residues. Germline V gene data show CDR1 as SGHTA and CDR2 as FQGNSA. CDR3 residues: CASSYRTGTGELFF. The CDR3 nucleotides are TGTGCCAGCAGCTACCGAACAGGGACCGGGGAGCTGTTTTTT.

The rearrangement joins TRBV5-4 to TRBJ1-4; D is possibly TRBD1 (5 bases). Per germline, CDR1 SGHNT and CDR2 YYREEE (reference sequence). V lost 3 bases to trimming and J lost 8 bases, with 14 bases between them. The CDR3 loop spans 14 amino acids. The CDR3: CASSSGLGGEKLFF. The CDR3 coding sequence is TGTGCCAGCAGCTCGGGACTTGGAGGGGAAAAACTGTTTTTT.

CDR3 nucleotides: TGTGCCAGCAGCTCGGGACAGGGGCTATACGAGCAGTACTTC. Encoded protein: CASSSGQGLYEQYF. The V gene is TRBV5-4, the J gene TRBJ2-7, with 10 positions matching TRBD1. Losses at the gene ends were 3 bases for V and 4 bases for J; bases not matched to a gene: 4. Germline V CDR1 and CDR2: SGHNT, YYREEE (reference sequence). This CDR3 is 14 amino acids long.

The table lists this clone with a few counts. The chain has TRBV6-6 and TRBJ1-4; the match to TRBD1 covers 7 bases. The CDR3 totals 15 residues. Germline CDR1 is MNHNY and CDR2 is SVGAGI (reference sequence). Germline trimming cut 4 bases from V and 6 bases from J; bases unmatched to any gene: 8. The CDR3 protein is CASSSRQGQDEKLFF. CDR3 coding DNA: TGTGCCAGCAGTTCTAGACAGGGCCAGGATGAAAAACTGTTTTTT.

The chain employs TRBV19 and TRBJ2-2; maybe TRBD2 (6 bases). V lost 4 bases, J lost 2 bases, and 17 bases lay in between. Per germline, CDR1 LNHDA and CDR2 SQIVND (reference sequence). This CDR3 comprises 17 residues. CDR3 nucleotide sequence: TGTGCCAGTAGTACCCCAACTAGCACCGACAACACCGGGGAGCTGTTTTTT. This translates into CASSTPTSTDNTGELFF.

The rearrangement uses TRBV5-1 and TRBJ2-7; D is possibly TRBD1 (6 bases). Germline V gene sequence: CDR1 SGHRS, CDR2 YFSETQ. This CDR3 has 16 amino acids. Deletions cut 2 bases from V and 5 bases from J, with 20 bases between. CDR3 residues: CASSLGQTNVVDEQYF. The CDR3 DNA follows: TGCGCCAGCAGCTTAGGACAGACAAACGTCGTGGACGAGCAGTACTTC.

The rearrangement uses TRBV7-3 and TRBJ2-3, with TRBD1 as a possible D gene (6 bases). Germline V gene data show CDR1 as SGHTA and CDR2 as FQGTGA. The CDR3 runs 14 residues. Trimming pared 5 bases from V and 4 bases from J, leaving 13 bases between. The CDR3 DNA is TGTGCCAGCAGCCCTAGACAGGTCCCAGATACGCAGTATTTT. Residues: CASSPRQVPDTQYF.

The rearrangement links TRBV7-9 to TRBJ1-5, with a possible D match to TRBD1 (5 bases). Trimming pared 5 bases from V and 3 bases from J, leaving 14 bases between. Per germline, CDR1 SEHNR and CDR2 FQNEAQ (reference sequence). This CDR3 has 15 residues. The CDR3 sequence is CASSPMGGNNQPQHF. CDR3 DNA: TGTGCCAGCAGCCCTATGGGGGGGAACAATCAGCCCCAGCATTTT.

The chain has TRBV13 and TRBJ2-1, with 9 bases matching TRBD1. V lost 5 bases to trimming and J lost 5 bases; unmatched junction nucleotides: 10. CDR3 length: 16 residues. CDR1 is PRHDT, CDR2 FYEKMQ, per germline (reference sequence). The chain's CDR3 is CASSEEQGALDNEQFF. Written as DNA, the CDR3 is TGTGCCAGCAGCGAGGAACAGGGGGCGTTAGACAATGAGCAGTTCTTC.

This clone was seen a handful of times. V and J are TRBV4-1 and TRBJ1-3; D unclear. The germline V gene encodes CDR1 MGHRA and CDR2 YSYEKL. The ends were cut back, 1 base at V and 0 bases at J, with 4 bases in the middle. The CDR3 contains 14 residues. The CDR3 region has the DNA TGCGCCAGCAGCCAAGCCTCCTCTGGAAACACCATATATTTT. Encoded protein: CASSQASSGNTIYF.

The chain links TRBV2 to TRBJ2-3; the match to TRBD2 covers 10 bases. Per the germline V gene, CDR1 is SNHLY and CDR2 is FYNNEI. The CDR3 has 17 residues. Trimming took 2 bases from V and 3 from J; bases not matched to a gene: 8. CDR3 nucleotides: TGTGCCAGCAGTGAAAAAGCCGGGACTAGCGTTACAGATACGCAGTATTTT. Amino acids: CASSEKAGTSVTDTQYF.

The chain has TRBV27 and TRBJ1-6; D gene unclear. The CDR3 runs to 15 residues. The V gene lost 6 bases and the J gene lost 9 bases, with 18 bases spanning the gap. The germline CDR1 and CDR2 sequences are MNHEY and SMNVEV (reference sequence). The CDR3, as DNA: TGTGCCAGCAGCAGCCAGCCGGGGTCTGCTTCACCCCTCCACTTT. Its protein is CASSSQPGSASPLHF.

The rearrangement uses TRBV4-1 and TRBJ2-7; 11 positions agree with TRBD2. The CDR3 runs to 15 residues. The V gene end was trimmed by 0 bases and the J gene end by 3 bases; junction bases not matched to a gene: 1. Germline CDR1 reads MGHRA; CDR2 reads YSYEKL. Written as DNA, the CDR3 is TGCGCCAGCAGCCAAGAACTAGCGGGGGTCTACGAGCAGTACTTC. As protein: CASSQELAGVYEQYF.

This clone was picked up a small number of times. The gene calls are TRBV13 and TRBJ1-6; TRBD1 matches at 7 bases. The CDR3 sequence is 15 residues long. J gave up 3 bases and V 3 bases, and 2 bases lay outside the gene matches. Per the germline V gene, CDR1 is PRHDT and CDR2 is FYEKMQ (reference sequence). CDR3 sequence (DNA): TGTGCCAGCAGCTTTTCAGGGGGCTATAATTCACCCCTCCACTTT. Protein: CASSFSGGYNSPLHF.

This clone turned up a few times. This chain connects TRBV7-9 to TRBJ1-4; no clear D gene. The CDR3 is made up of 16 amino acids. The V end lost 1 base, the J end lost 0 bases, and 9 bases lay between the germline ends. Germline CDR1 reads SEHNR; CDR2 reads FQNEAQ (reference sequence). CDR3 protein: CASSLGLGPTNEKLFF. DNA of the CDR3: TGTGCCAGCAGCTTAGGTCTGGGCCCAACTAATGAAAAACTGTTTTTT.

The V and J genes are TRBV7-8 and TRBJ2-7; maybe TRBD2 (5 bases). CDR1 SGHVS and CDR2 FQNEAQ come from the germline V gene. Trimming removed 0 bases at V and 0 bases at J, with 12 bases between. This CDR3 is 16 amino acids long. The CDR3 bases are TGTGCCAGCAGCTTAGCGCCTAGCCTGAGCTCCTACGAGCAGTACGTC. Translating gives CASSLAPSLSSYEQYV.